The 21 T cell receptor beta chains in this list originate from one sample, sequenced in a study of breast tumors, draining lymph nodes, adjacent tissues. A single record per CDR3 protein comes from TCRdb applying MiXCR to the multiplex PCR reads. The table has tens of thousands of distinct CDR3 sequences, about 27% seen once; the top ten hold over 6.5%. Breast cancer patients provided tissue from their axillary draining lymph nodes. The sequenced material came from axillary lymph node tissue. These receptors were collected from a female donor with breast cancer. Some clones in this sample may be carry-over from other donors' samples.

This clonotype was seen at least ten times. The chain has TRBV5-1 and TRBJ2-1; D possibly matches TRBD1 or TRBD2 (5 bases each). V was cut by 3 bases and J by 8 bases, with 9 bases left in between. This CDR3 comprises 12 residues. Germline values: CDR1 SGHRS, CDR2 YFSETQ. CDR3 region: CASSSRGHEQFF. The CDR3 DNA sequence: TGCGCCAGCAGCTCGAGGGGCCATGAGCAGTTCTTC.

This clonotype has at least ten counts. This chain links TRBV7-9 with TRBJ2-7, with TRBD1 identical over 9 bases. Per the germline V gene, CDR1 is SEHNR and CDR2 is FQNEAQ (reference sequence). V lost 5 bases, J lost 4 bases, and 12 bases stayed unmatched. The CDR3 is made up of 16 amino acids. The CDR3 loop is CASSPRTGEKLYEQYF. CDR3 DNA sequence: TGTGCCAGCAGCCCGAGGACAGGGGAAAAATTATACGAGCAGTACTTC.

This clonotype has ten or more counts. The V gene is TRBV7-9, the J gene TRBJ1-4; 10 nucleotides align to TRBD1. CDR1 is SEHNR, CDR2 FQNEAQ, per germline (reference sequence). V shed 6 bases and J 7 bases; nucleotides not matched to a gene: 5. The CDR3 spans 14 residues. The CDR3 coding sequence is TGTGCCAGCAGTAACCGGGACAGGGGTGAAAAACTGTTTTTT. Its translation: CASSNRDRGEKLFF. Full variable domain (remainder filled in from reference TRBV7-9 and TRBJ1-4): DTGVSQNPRHKITKRGQNVTFRCDPISEHNRLYWYRQTLGQGPEFLTYFQNEAQLEKSRLLSDRFSAERPKGSFSTLEIQRTEQGDSAMYLCASSNRDRGEKLFFGSGTQLSVL.

This clonotype has a count of ten or more. This rearrangement joins TRBV5-1 to TRBJ2-2; D unclear. The V end was cut by 4 bases, the J end by 7 bases, with 14 bases between. This CDR3 is 14 amino acids long. Germline lookup yields CDR1 SGHRS and CDR2 YFSETQ. The CDR3 DNA reads as TGCGCCAGCAGCCCAGGAGAAGTGAACGGGGAGCTGTTTTTT. Its translation: CASSPGEVNGELFF.

This clonotype was observed many times. CDR3 in amino acids: CASSFWREQYF. The DNA for the CDR3 is TGTGCCAGCAGCTTCTGGAGGGAGCAGTACTTC. The chain couples TRBV7-9 to TRBJ2-7; D is perhaps TRBD2 (5 bases). This CDR3 comprises 11 residues. Germline assignment: CDR1 SEHNR and CDR2 FQNEAQ (reference sequence). The germline V and J ends were trimmed by 3 bases and 7 bases, with 7 bases remaining between them.

The chain uses TRBV27 and TRBJ2-5; 9 bases line up with TRBD2. The CDR3 is 19 residues long. Germline-derived CDR1 and CDR2 are MNHEY and SMNVEV (reference sequence). Trimming at V came to 5 bases and at J to 5 bases, leaving 21 bases not matched to a gene. CDR3 sequence: CASSHIRLAVPWRQETQYF. For the CDR3, the DNA is TGTGCCAGCAGTCACATACGACTAGCGGTGCCTTGGAGGCAGGAGACCCAGTACTTC.

In its sample, this clonotype was seen many times. The conserved phenylalanine or tryptophan normally closing the CDR3 is absent here, so this likely arose from a read error. The chain links TRBV27 to TRBJ1-2; D ambiguous. The V and J ends lost 5 bases and 8 bases respectively, with 18 bases between them. The CDR3 is made up of 14 amino acids. CDR1 is MNHEY and CDR2 is SMNVEV in the germline V gene (reference sequence). CDR3 residues: CASSPSGGMMGYTL. The CDR3 coding sequence is TGTGCCAGCAGTCCCTCGGGTGGGATGATGGGCTACACCCTC.

Ten or more counts support this clonotype. This chain joins TRBV7-9 and TRBJ2-2; maybe TRBD2 (6 bases). There are 15 residues in the CDR3. V lost 2 bases and J lost 4, with 11 bases in between. Germline V gene data show CDR1 as SEHNR and CDR2 as FQNEAQ (reference sequence). The CDR3: CASSLSAGPTGELFF. The CDR3 bases are TGTGCCAGCAGCTTATCGGCGGGGCCCACCGGGGAGCTGTTTTTT.

This clonotype was picked up many times. The V call is TRBV9, the J call TRBJ2-7; 10 bases fit TRBD1. The CDR3 has 15 amino acids. Germline V gene lookup returns CDR1 SGDLS and CDR2 YYNGEE. V lost 0 bases to trimming and J lost 3 bases; unmatched junction nucleotides: 3. CDR3 residues: CASSVAGDRGYEQYF. CDR3 in DNA: TGTGCCAGCAGCGTAGCGGGGGACAGGGGCTACGAGCAGTACTTC.

Many counts were recorded for this clonotype. The chain couples TRBV24-1 to TRBJ2-3; 16 nucleotides match TRBD2. The CDR3 contains 18 residues. V lost 6 bases to trimming and J lost 3 bases; unmatched junction nucleotides: 8. Germline assignment: CDR1 KGHDR and CDR2 SFDVKD. CDR3 sequence: CATSRGTSGRVSTDTQYF. The CDR3 nucleotides read TGTGCCACCAGTCGGGGGACTAGCGGGAGGGTATCGACAGATACGCAGTATTTT.

This clonotype came up many times. CDR3 protein: CASSADPGASTDTQYF. CDR3 coding DNA: TGTGCCAGCAGTGCCGATCCGGGAGCTAGCACAGATACGCAGTATTTT. The rearrangement uses TRBV6-1 and TRBJ2-3, with TRBD2 as a possible D gene (6 bases). Germline values: CDR1 MNHNS, CDR2 SASEGT. V lost 4 bases and J lost 0, with 14 bases in between. This CDR3 has 16 residues.

This clonotype was seen a few times. One base away lies a much larger clone, so this may be a sequencing read error. The chain joins TRBV11-2 to TRBJ2-1, with TRBD1 as a possible D gene (5 bases). V gave up 1 base and J gave up 4 bases, with 11 bases separating them. CDR3 length: 15 amino acids. Germline assignment: CDR1 SGHAT and CDR2 FQNNGV. As DNA, the CDR3 is TGTGCCAGCAGCTTAGGGACACAGGCTTACAATGAGCAGTTCTTC. This codes for CASSLGTQAYNEQFF.

This clonotype showed up many times. V is TRBV20-1 and J is TRBJ2-5; D may be TRBD1 (7 bases). The V gene's germline CDR1 is DFQATT and CDR2 SNEGSKA (reference sequence). V gave up 3 bases and J gave up 5 bases, with 13 bases separating them. The CDR3 covers 13 residues. CDR3 loop: CSARYQGGETQYF. The CDR3 nucleotides read TGCAGTGCTAGGTACCAGGGGGGTGAGACCCAGTACTTC.

There are many counts of this clonotype. This may be a read error, as it is one base from a much larger clone. The rearrangement links TRBV20-1 to TRBJ2-5, with 7 bases matching TRBD2. This CDR3 has 11 amino acids. The V gene's germline CDR1 is DFQATT and CDR2 SNEGSKA (reference sequence). Written as DNA, the CDR3 is TGCAGTGTGGGCGGGAGTGTGACCCAGTCCTTC. Its protein product is CSVGGSVTQSF.

To note about this clonotype: As the CDR3 is not closed by the conserved phenylalanine or tryptophan, this likely results from a read error. The chain has TRBV7-9 and TRBJ2-7; D is undetermined. V was cut by 1 base and J by 2 bases, with 9 bases left in between. Germline CDR1 reads SEHNR; CDR2 reads FQNEAQ (reference sequence). The CDR3 has 14 amino acids. CDR3 protein: CASSLGTEPYEQYH. CDR3 DNA sequence: TGTGCCAGCAGCTTAGGCACAGAACCCTACGAGCAGTACCAC.

This clonotype was recorded many times. This chain uses TRBV6-1 with TRBJ2-7; D is undetermined. Germline loops: CDR1 MNHNS, CDR2 SASEGT. V dropped 4 bases and J dropped 4 bases, with 26 bases sitting between them. The CDR3 length is 18 residues. CDR3 loop: CASSAKGGSLVKNYEQYF. The CDR3 DNA follows: TGTGCCAGCAGTGCCAAAGGTGGCTCGCTAGTGAAAAATTACGAGCAGTACTTC.

This chain links TRBV30 with TRBJ1-1; D is possibly TRBD1 (6 bases). This CDR3 is 19 amino acids long. Germline CDR1 GTSNPN, CDR2 SVGIG (reference sequence). Trimming took off 0 bases at V and 0 bases at J, with 23 bases between the two ends. The CDR3 reads CAWSVFPRGNREMNTEAFF. The CDR3 DNA is TGTGCCTGGAGTGTATTCCCGAGGGGGAACAGGGAAATGAACACTGAAGCTTTCTTT.

In its sample, this clonotype was seen many times. This sequence joins TRBV7-9 and TRBJ2-1, with TRBD1 identical over 7 bases. Germline trimming cut 5 bases from V and 0 bases from J; bases unmatched to any gene: 4. This CDR3 has 15 amino acids. Germline CDR1 reads SEHNR; CDR2 reads FQNEAQ (reference sequence). CDR3 loop: CASSTRDSSYNEQFF. The CDR3 nucleotides are TGTGCCAGCAGCACCAGGGACAGCTCCTACAATGAGCAGTTCTTC.

There are many counts of this clonotype. This sequence joins TRBV12-3 or TRBV12-4 and TRBJ2-1; 10 bases agree with TRBD2. The trim removed 3 bases at V and 6 bases at J, leaving 5 bases unmatched. The CDR3 contains 15 residues. CDR3 coding DNA: TGTGCCAGCAGTTTGAGCGGGAGGGCTTCCAATGAGCAGTTCTTC. Protein sequence: CASSLSGRASNEQFF.

In this sample, this clonotype turned up many times. The V and J genes are TRBV25-1 and TRBJ2-1, with 9 bases aligning to TRBD2. Germline CDR1 and CDR2: MGHDK and SYGVNS. Trimming cost V 6 bases and J 7 bases; bases outside gene matches: 19. The CDR3 runs 18 residues. The CDR3 nucleotides are TGTGCCAGCAGAGACGCTATTCGGGCAGCGGGAGGTTCAAATGAGCAGTTCTTC. Amino acid sequence: CASRDAIRAAGGSNEQFF.

The V and J genes are TRBV20-1 and TRBJ1-6, with TRBD1 matching over 10 bases. The V gene end was trimmed by 0 bases and the J gene end by 15 bases; junction bases not matched to a gene: 5. This CDR3 spans 13 amino acids. Looked up from germline, CDR1 is DFQATT and CDR2 is SNEGSKA (reference sequence). In nucleotides, the CDR3 is TGCAGTGCTAGAGATCTCAGGACAGGGGGCCTCCACTTT. Residues: CSARDLRTGGLHF.